The 2 T cell receptor beta chains below come from one sample, sequenced in a study of persistence of HIV-infected CD4 T cells. The antigens these receptors bind are not known. The stimulus was an HIV-1 Gag 15-mer peptide pool, 0.85 to 1 ug/peptide/mL. Responding CD4+ T cells were sorted by upregulation of both CD40 ligand and CD69. The libraries were made with immunoSEQ version 4 in survey mode. Here immunoSEQ multiplex PCR was the method, and the copy in TCRdb shows in-frame clones only, minus some. The table shows approximately 25,000 clones, with roughly 70% occurring only once. Specimen: CD4+ T cells sorted from PBMCs after approximately 20-hour stimulation, collected from a patient who received antiretroviral therapy. All receptors derive from an adult man with HIV who was CMV-seropositive.

The chain has TRBV19 and TRBJ1-2; possibly TRBD1 for D (6 bases). The CDR3 covers 15 residues. V was cut by 6 bases and J by 4 bases, with 18 bases left in between. Germline lookup yields CDR1 LNHDA and CDR2 SQIVND (reference sequence). The CDR3 sequence: CASRKTTGSSYGYTF. The DNA for the CDR3 is TGTGCCAGTAGAAAAACTACAGGGTCCTCCTATGGCTACACCTTC.

The genes are TRBV28 and TRBJ2-3; the D gene could be TRBD1 or TRBD2 (5 bases each). The CDR3 runs to 16 residues. CDR1 and CDR2 (germline): MDHEN, SYDVKM. Trimming stripped 3 bases from V and 0 bases from J, with 13 bases between. CDR3 sequence (DNA): TGTGCCAGCAGTTTGGGGCCACGACTAAGCACAGATACGCAGTATTTT. Protein product: CASSLGPRLSTDTQYF.